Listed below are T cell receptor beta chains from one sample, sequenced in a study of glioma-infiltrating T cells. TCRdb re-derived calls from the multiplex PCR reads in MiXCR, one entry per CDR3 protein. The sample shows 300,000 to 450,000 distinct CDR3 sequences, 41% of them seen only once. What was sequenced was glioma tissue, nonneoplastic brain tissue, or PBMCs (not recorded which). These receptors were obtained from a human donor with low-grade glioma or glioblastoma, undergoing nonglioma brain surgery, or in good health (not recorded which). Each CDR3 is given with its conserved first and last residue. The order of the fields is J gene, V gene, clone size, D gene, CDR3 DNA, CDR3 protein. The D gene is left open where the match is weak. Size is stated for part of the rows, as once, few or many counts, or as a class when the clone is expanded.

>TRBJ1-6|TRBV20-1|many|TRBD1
TGCAGTGCTAGATCCACAGGGGACTCTTCACCCCTCCACTTT
CSARSTGDSSPLHF
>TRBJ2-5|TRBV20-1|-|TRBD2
TGCAGTGCTAGAGATAGGGGACTAGCGGGAGCACACTTC
CSARDRGLAGAHF
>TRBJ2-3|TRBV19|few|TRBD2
TGTGCCAGTAGTACCATAGCGGGAGCGGTCACAGATACGCAGTATTTT
CASSTIAGAVTDTQYF
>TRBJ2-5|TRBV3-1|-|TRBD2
TGTGCCAGCAGCCAAGAAGGGACTAGCGGGAGGGCCTTTGGGGAGACCCAGTACTTC
CASSQEGTSGRAFGETQYF
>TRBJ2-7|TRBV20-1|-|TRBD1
TGCAGTGCCGGGACAGGGAGCCACAAGCAGTACTTC
CSAGTGSHKQYF
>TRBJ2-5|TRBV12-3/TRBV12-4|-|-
TGTGCCAGCAGTCCTCGCGGGACTGTCCGAAAGACCCAGTACTTC
CASSPRGTVRKTQYF
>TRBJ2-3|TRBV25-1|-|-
TGTGCCAGCAGTAATGCTAGAGGGAGTTCGGATACGCAGTATTTT
CASSNARGSSDTQYF
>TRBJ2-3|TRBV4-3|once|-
TGCGCCAGCACCCCCGGGCGGGAATCAGATACGCAGTATTTT
CASTPGRESDTQYF
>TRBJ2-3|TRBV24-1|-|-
TGTGCCACCAGTGACCCGCGTGCCTACACAGATACGCAGTATTTT
CATSDPRAYTDTQYF
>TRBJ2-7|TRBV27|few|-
TGTGCCAGCAGTCCCGCCCCGGCTCTTAACGAGCAGTACTTC
CASSPAPALNEQYF
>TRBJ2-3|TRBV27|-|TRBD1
TGTGCCAGCAGTTTCTCGGTTACAGGGGCCACAGATACGCAGTATTTT
CASSFSVTGATDTQYF
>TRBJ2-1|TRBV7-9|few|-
TGTGCCAGCAACCAGGCGGTAGCGCCTACGCTTTACAATGAGCAGTTCTTC
CASNQAVAPTLYNEQFF
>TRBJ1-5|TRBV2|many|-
TGTGCCAGCAGCCGGGAGACATTCAATCAGCCCCAGCATTTT
CASSRETFNQPQHF
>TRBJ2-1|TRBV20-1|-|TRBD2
TGCAGTGCTAGCGTAGCTAGCGGGAGGGCCCTGGGCAATGAGCAGTTCTTC
CSASVASGRALGNEQFF
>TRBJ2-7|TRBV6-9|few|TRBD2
TGTGCCAGCAGTTATAAGGGGGGACTAGCGGGAGAGTTTTTCTACGAGCAGTACTTC
CASSYKGGLAGEFFYEQYF